This TCR beta chain was captured in a study of cytomegalovirus exposure and HLA in healthy donors (dated by TCRdb to the late 2010s). Study-wide context: An earlier analysis of under 600 of the donors reported 250 to 350 Gb of sequence data and 117 million unique TCR beta sequences from 150 million to 200 million T cells. Roughly 300 gigabases of sequencing data and roughly 81 million unique TCR sequences made up an early release that covered approximately 700 HLA-typed donors. Of the roughly 400 genotyped donors, approximately 80% were placed in the genetic ancestry cluster associated with self-reported Caucasian donors. The study aimed to test whether cataloging public T cell receptors could reveal signatures of past pathogen exposure. The T cell repertoires of 670 or so subjects were profiled by immunosequencing and related to cytomegalovirus serostatus. In addition to the first cohort of about 650 subjects, a separate validation cohort of 120 different subjects was used. High-throughput TCR immunosequencing, statistical association of individual TCRs with disease status, and machine learning were combined to predict cytomegalovirus infection status. To study patterns of TCR occurrence, a later analysis re-analyzed previously published TCR beta repertoires from 666 donors and added high-resolution HLA genotyping. The later analysis used no new phenotypic data to find candidate immune exposures, relying instead on TCR beta sequences and their occurrence across donors. To decide whether each TCR beta V gene segment behaved as functional or pseudogenic, an earlier analysis of approximately 620 of the donors relied on high-throughput TCR beta sequencing. Donor age, sex, ethnicity and CMV serostatus were compiled together with the repertoire data. A later genetic analysis used genome-wide SNP genotypes for about 65% of the roughly 700 donors, treating that subset as a discovery cohort. All discovery cohort repertoires had been generated using a single sequencing platform. HLA typing included class I and class II loci at four-digit resolution. Typing coverage varied by locus: roughly 629-630 donors for A, B, C, DRB1 and DQB1; about 520 for DQA1; nearly 610 for DPA1; more than 450 for DPB1. Roughly 5 DR-DQ haplotypes were handled as single units for association and clustering, since linkage in the cohort was strong. On average, approximately 250,000 unique TCR beta nucleotide sequences were sequenced per donor among some 420 genotyped donors of the cohort, with about 17% of those sequences being non-productive.

The library was made by the immunoSEQ multiplex PCR assay. A mixture of 60 forward primers for TCR Vbeta segments and 13 reverse primers for TCR Jbeta segments was used in the multiplex PCR. The CDR3 region of rearranged TCR beta genes was amplified from genomic DNA with a multiplex PCR assay. On the Illumina HiSeq System, the amplified TCR beta libraries were sequenced as 87-base-pair reads. Under the source paper's analysis protocol: A later analysis tallied 75 million to 85 million unique TCR beta chains across the 610 or so repertoires, and around 9.9 million of those chains were shared by two or more donors. To remove PCR and sequencing errors, raw reads were error-corrected and collapsed into unique sequences using a nearest-neighbor algorithm that merged closely related sequences. To assign V, D and J gene segments, CDR3 sequences were aligned to IMGT reference sequences. For a sequence to be retained, a match of at least six nucleotides was required to both a V gene segment and a J gene segment. Rearrangements were called productive when the CDR3 lacked stop codons and stayed in frame with V and J; all others were non-productive. Following IMGT convention, CDR3 was defined as the stretch from the second conserved V-encoded cysteine up to the conserved J-encoded phenylalanine. In an earlier analysis of 500 to 650 of the donors, sequences lacking an unambiguous match to a single V gene segment were excluded. In an earlier analysis of roughly 600 of the donors, a V segment was called functional when productive rearrangements were above 56.7%, and segregating when the standard deviation between donors exceeded 5%. A statistical classification framework was developed to diagnose cytomegalovirus status using the catalog of TCR beta chain sequences. V and J gene assignment, in a later analysis, came from comparing TCR nucleotide sequences with IMGT/GENE-DB human TR gene sequences. A later analysis assigned CDR3 sequences and most-parsimonious VDJ recombination scenarios with the TCRdist pipeline. In a later analysis, each TCR beta chain was defined by its CDR3 amino acid sequence together with its V-gene family, and reads without a unique V-gene family were excluded. To address suspected cross-contamination and a sequencing artifact, a later analysis removed around 590 highly shared, low-generation-probability nucleotide sequences. For each public chain, a later analysis derived a clonal expansion index from normalized ranks of inferred template counts within each repertoire. In a later analysis, generation probabilities were computed with a VDJ recombination model fitted to out-of-frame rearrangements, and the resulting probabilities were checked against IGoR. In a later analysis, TCR-TCR, TCR-HLA and TCR-CMV co-occurrence was scored with hypergeometric tests, and a repertoire-size bias correction was applied to TCR pairs. False discovery rates were estimated in a later analysis by permuting HLA or CMV assignments 20 times. In a later analysis, co-occurring TCRs were grouped using DBSCAN, and TCRdist sequence similarity was added for clustering within HLA-allele-positive subsets. Repertoires with fewer than 30,000 or more than 120,000 public chains, plus five repertoires with anomalous nucleotide sharing, were excluded from co-occurrence clustering. What TCRdb holds here is the immuneACCESS table cut down to in-frame rearrangements. Part of the clones is not present; checked against another copy, under half of the missing clones reflect an unresolved V gene, and the others are unexplained. The V and J calls and the clone size are those of that table, but D and trimming were determined from the DNA. The sample includes over 150,000 clones, with about 75% observed a single time. 7.4% of the sample is held by the ten biggest clonotypes.

There are a few counts of this clone. Its specific antigen is unknown. No base-level quality is on record; no much larger clone is a single base apart. The cohort consisted of fewer than 700 healthy bone marrow donors. At the time of sampling, all cohort members were nominally healthy, though unrecorded immune exposures were likely present. The donor was CMV seropositive and belonged to the group of 250 to 300 seropositive cohort members. Every donor gave a peripheral blood sample, and the peripheral blood mononuclear cells from that sample were used for TCR beta sequencing. Genomic DNA was extracted from the blood cell samples with the Qiagen DNeasy Blood Extraction Kit. The CDR3 runs 14 amino acids, cysteine and phenylalanine included. The read is trimmed to its CDR3 DNA, 42 bases read in frame from base 1. V and J are truncated by 5 bases and 8 bases respectively, leaving an intervening sequence of 18 bases. CDR1 and CDR2 were assigned from the germline V gene as KGHSH and LQKENI.

The paper as a whole reports these results and caveats: In a later analysis, several top co-occurrence clusters were reported to appear linked to parvovirus B19, influenza, CMV and Epstein-Barr virus. Because the 87-base-pair reads could not distinguish some IMGT-functional V segments, including TRBV6-2 and TRBV6-3, those segments were excluded. When HLA alleles, especially DR and DQ, strongly co-occurred, attributing TCR associations to individual alleles was difficult. In both the original and validation cohorts, the classifier was reported to diagnose cytomegalovirus status with high specificity and sensitivity. Correlated functional status among segregating V segments might reflect linkage disequilibrium, but an unknown experimental factor could not be ruled out. A later analysis found that HLA-associated TCR beta chains were more clonally expanded and had lower generation probabilities than equally common non-associated chains. The presence/absence analyses assumed that sequencing depth was roughly uniform across donors, and that assumption may not be true. Most TCR sequences were observed very rarely across donors, whereas some public TCRs were present in many individuals. A group of highly shared sequence variants was considered likely to be a technical artifact of the sequencing pipeline. Because counts were too low, roughly 16 rarely observed V segments, including chromosome 9 orphons, were left out of the earlier analysis of some 600 of the donors. In the study, about 150 TCR beta chains were listed as associated with cytomegalovirus. The only immune exposure information available for the cohort was CMV serostatus. Compared with the approximately 670-donor mean, donors in an Asian-associated ancestry cluster had fewer N-insertions in productive TCRs, according to a later genetic analysis. Broadly in line with IMGT annotations, most TCR beta V segments showed up in productive rearrangements about 87% or about 30% of the time in an earlier analysis of approximately 640 of the donors. It was suggested by the authors that the approach could potentially be generalized to other disease states and immunological phenotypes. In this cohort, only TCR beta chains were sequenced, and detectable features were limited by the absence of alpha or paired-chain data. A later genetic analysis associated a missense DCLRE1C variant with V-gene and J-gene trimming of TCR beta chains, and an independent cohort replicated the association. Because some donors lacked HLA typing at each locus, the association tests relied only on the typed subset. A further reported finding was that TCR beta sequences accurately predicted the HLA-A and HLA-B alleles for most subjects in the first cohort. According to a later analysis, TCR association rates differed among HLA loci, with DRB1 alleles showing the most associated TCRs and HLA-C alleles showing the fewest. According to a later analysis, most CMV-associated TCR beta chains appeared to be HLA-restricted, and the HLA associations seemed to be driven largely by CMV exposure. Three of the identified cytomegalovirus-associated TCR beta chains were confirmed in vitro to be specific for cytomegalovirus antigens. In a later analysis, around 17,000 TCR beta sequences were associated with specific HLA alleles at a false discovery rate of 0.05.

The sequence is built from TRBV18 and TRBJ1-2; matching of 5 bases hints at TRBD1 as the D gene. The TCR comes from a male donor in good health and CMV-seropositive. Source material: PBMCs. CDR3 reads: CASSSAGQGGGYTF. The nucleotide sequence is given as TGTGCCAGCTCATCCGCGGGGCAGGGTGGCGGCTACACCTTC.